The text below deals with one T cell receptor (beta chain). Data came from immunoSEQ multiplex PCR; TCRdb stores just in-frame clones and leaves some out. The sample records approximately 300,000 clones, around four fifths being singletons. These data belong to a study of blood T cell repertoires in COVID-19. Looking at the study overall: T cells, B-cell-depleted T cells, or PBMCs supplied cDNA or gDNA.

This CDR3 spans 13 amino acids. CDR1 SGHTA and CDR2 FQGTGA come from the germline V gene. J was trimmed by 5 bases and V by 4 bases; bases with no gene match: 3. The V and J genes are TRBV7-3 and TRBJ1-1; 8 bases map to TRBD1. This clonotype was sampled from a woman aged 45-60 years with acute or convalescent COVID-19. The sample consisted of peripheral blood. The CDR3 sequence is CASSYNRGTEAFF. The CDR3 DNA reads TGTGCCAGCAGCTACAACAGGGGGACTGAAGCTTTCTTT.